These 17 T cell receptor beta chains originate from one sample sequenced in a study of shared clonotypes between healthy human individuals. Profiled with immunoSEQ multiplex PCR; TCRdb holds only in-frame clones, not every one. The repertoire has about 2 million clones, roughly 94% of them found once; the top ten carry 0.1% to 0.15%. The sequencing sample was made of naive CD4+ T cells sorted from blood. Subset: CD45RA+ positively selected. Source of these receptors: a man younger than 35 in good health.

The gene calls are TRBV6-6 and TRBJ2-2; no clear D gene. CDR3 size: 15 residues. The germline V and J ends were trimmed by 2 bases and 3 bases, with 10 bases remaining between them. Per the germline V gene, CDR1 is MNHNY and CDR2 is SVGAGI (reference sequence). CDR3 in DNA: TGTGCCAGCAGTTACGGAGCTATACACACCGGGGAGCTGTTTTTT. This translates into CASSYGAIHTGELFF.

CDR3 nucleotides: TGTGCCAGCAGCTTTGAGGGGGCAACTAATGAAAAACTGTTTTTT. Translation gives CASSFEGATNEKLFF. J is TRBJ1-4 and V is TRBV11-2; weak D call: TRBD1 (6 bases). This CDR3 contains 15 residues. The V end was cut by 3 bases, the J end by 0 bases, with 8 bases between. CDR1 and CDR2 from the germline V gene are SGHAT and FQNNGV.

Notes on this clone: A junction end diverges from the germline sequence, so it may reflect a read error. This chain links TRBV7-7 with TRBJ2-5; D is ambiguous. The CDR3 is 14 residues long. The germline CDR1 and CDR2 sequences are SSHAT and FNYEAQ (reference sequence). CDR3 nucleotides: TGTGCTAGCAGCTTCTCGGAGTCCGGAGAGACCCAGTACTTC. It yields the protein CASSFSESGETQYF.

This clone was counted between two and nine times. The V call is TRBV7-2, the J call TRBJ1-6, with unresolved D. Per the germline V gene, CDR1 is SGHTA and CDR2 is FQGNSA. V shed 0 bases and J shed 10 bases, with 16 bases lying between them. This CDR3 spans 16 amino acids. The CDR3 spells CASSLAPKKGSSPLHF. Here the CDR3 DNA reads TGTGCCAGCAGCTTAGCGCCGAAGAAGGGTAGCTCACCCCTCCACTTT.

The chain combines TRBV5-1 with TRBJ2-3; D gene uncertain. V gave up 4 bases and J gave up 1 base, with 7 bases separating them. The CDR3 is made up of 13 amino acids. The germline V gene encodes CDR1 SGHRS and CDR2 YFSETQ. CDR3 in DNA: TGCGCCAGCAGCCAATGGGGCACAGATACGCAGTATTTT. Translated: CASSQWGTDTQYF.

This chain uses TRBV28 with TRBJ1-3; perhaps TRBD1 as D (5 bases). V was pared by 4 bases and J by 1 base, with 11 bases between. Germline values: CDR1 MDHEN, CDR2 SYDVKM. The CDR3 has 15 amino acids. CDR3 loop: CASSSIRQSGNTIYF. CDR3 DNA: TGTGCCAGCAGTTCCATCCGACAGTCTGGAAACACCATATATTTT.

The chain carries TRBV7-2 and TRBJ2-3; 8 bases line up with TRBD2. CDR1 is SGHTA and CDR2 is FQGNSA in the germline V gene. The CDR3 sequence is 15 residues long. V lost 2 bases and J lost 4; bases outside the gene matches: 5. This chain's CDR3 is CASSLNGRASDTQYF. CDR3 DNA sequence: TGTGCCAGCAGCTTAAACGGGAGGGCCTCAGATACGCAGTATTTT.

In this sample, this clone turned up once. The chain joins TRBV19 to TRBJ1-6; D is ambiguous. This CDR3 has 13 amino acids. V was shortened by 3 bases and J by 6 bases, with 6 bases between the two germline ends. CDR1 is LNHDA and CDR2 is SQIVND in the germline V gene (reference sequence). The chain's CDR3 is CASSISPNSPLHF. DNA of the CDR3: TGTGCCAGTAGTATCTCCCCTAATTCACCCCTCCACTTT.

V and J are TRBV2 and TRBJ1-3; the match to TRBD1 covers 8 bases. V shed 6 bases, J shed 3 bases, and the junction held 7 bases outside the gene matches. Per germline, CDR1 SNHLY and CDR2 FYNNEI. The CDR3 runs to 15 residues. The CDR3 region is CASRDRVVSGNTIYF. CDR3 in DNA: TGTGCCAGCAGGGACAGGGTAGTAAGTGGAAACACCATATATTTT.

V and J are TRBV19 and TRBJ2-2; D ambiguous. The CDR3 covers 14 residues. Germline V CDR1 and CDR2: LNHDA, SQIVND (reference sequence). V lost 5 bases and J 1 base, leaving 8 bases between the germline ends. Here the CDR3 reads CASSSRQNTGELFF. CDR3 in DNA: TGTGCCAGTAGTTCCCGACAGAACACCGGGGAGCTGTTTTTT.

The chain recombines TRBV10-3 with TRBJ2-1, with 7 bases identical to TRBD1. This CDR3 has 13 amino acids. V lost 10 bases to trimming and J lost 5 bases; unmatched junction nucleotides: 8. Germline CDR1 reads ENHRY; CDR2 reads SYGVKD. DNA of the CDR3: TGTGCCACCGCGCCTGGACAGGACAATGAGCAGTTCTTC. This encodes CATAPGQDNEQFF.

Concerning this clone: This same CDR3 is encoded by further DNA sequences in the sample. The rearrangement links TRBV18 to TRBJ2-3, with 9 bases lining up with TRBD2. Germline V gene data show CDR1 as KGHSH and CDR2 as LQKENI. The CDR3 is made up of 14 amino acids. The V gene end was trimmed by 3 bases and the J gene end by 4 bases; junction bases not matched to a gene: 2. CDR3 sequence: CASSPGLASDTQYF. The CDR3 nucleotides are TGTGCCAGCTCACCGGGACTAGCCTCAGATACGCAGTATTTT.

This chain uses TRBV6-5 with TRBJ2-1, with 8 bases matching TRBD1. The J segment lost 3 bases and the V segment lost 5 bases, leaving 6 bases of the junction unmatched. Germline V lookup: CDR1 MNHEY, CDR2 SVGAGI. The CDR3 runs 15 residues. CDR3 sequence reads: CASSAQGGDYNEQFF. CDR3 nucleotide sequence: TGTGCCAGCAGTGCACAGGGGGGCGACTACAATGAGCAGTTCTTC.

CDR3 sequence reads: CASSRTGVDEKLFF. In DNA, the CDR3 is TGTGCCAGTAGTCGGACAGGGGTAGATGAAAAACTGTTTTTT. V gene TRBV19 combines with J gene TRBJ1-4; TRBD1 matches at 9 bases. J lost 6 bases, V lost 5 bases, and 4 bases had no gene match. Per the germline V gene, CDR1 is LNHDA and CDR2 is SQIVND (reference sequence). The length of the CDR3 is 14 residues.

This chain joins TRBV6-1 and TRBJ2-1, with 9 bases matching TRBD2. The CDR3 covers 17 residues. Germline V gene lookup returns CDR1 MNHNS and CDR2 SASEGT. V was pared by 2 bases and J by 0 bases, with 5 bases of the junction left unmatched. The CDR3 region has the DNA TGTGCCAGCAGTGAATTCCTAGCGGGGAGCTCCTACAATGAGCAGTTCTTC. Its translation is CASSEFLAGSSYNEQFF.

The V and J genes are TRBV30 and TRBJ1-2; no clear D gene. The CDR3 is made up of 16 amino acids. Per germline, CDR1 GTSNPN and CDR2 SVGIG (reference sequence). The V end was cut by 2 bases, the J end by 0 bases, with 16 bases between. CDR3 in amino acids: CAWSSKGRQTNYGYTF. CDR3 nucleotide sequence: TGTGCCTGGAGTTCGAAGGGCAGGCAGACTAACTATGGCTACACCTTC.

The chain employs TRBV9 and TRBJ2-5, with 7 positions matching TRBD1. Per germline, CDR1 SGDLS and CDR2 YYNGEE. The ends lost 3 bases at V and 5 bases at J; junction bases unmatched: 10. The CDR3 has 15 residues. CDR3 loop: CASSEMTGLVETQYF. DNA for the CDR3: TGTGCCAGCAGCGAGATGACAGGGCTCGTGGAGACCCAGTACTTC.